The rows below give T cell receptor beta chains drawn from one sample of a study of T cell responses to AZD1222 COVID-19 vaccine. TCRdb keeps only in-frame clones here, not all; method: immunoSEQ multiplex PCR. This sample carries some 100,000 clones, 87% of them seen once, and the ten largest clones take more than 15%. Sequencing used peripheral blood, obtained on day 0 of AZD1222 vaccination. These receptors were collected from an adult in good health. Both conserved end residues are trimmed from each CDR3. Only some rows state a clone size, as once, few, many or a class for expanded clones.

clone_size	cdr3_length	v_call	cdr3_aa
.	12	TRBV9	ASSVVLSNQPQH
.	12	TRBV6-5	ASSYDRDSPEQY
.	12	TRBV18	ASSPRRGVGEQF
.	13	TRBV2	ASSDPKGTNEKLF
.	14	TRBV6-5	ASSYSASGFSYEQY
.	11	TRBV6-2/TRBV6-3	ASSRGLTLEQY
.	15	TRBV5-1	ASSFRTGQSSYNEQF
once	12	TRBV7-2	ASSLVGTAYEQY
.	15	TRBV5-1	ASSSGQGGNINYGYT
once	14	TRBV27	ASSFPSVACTYEQY
.	13	TRBV5-1	ASSFLGQAYYGYT
.	12	TRBV5-8	ASSSRVRNQPQH
.	12	TRBV6-2/TRBV6-3	ASSFSGRAGELF
.	16	TRBV2	ASIPRDRGLWVRYEQY
.	10	TRBV6-1	ASSEGQFGYT
.	12	TRBV11-2	ASSSLQGSLEQY
.	13	TRBV6-5	ASSYSQTSGNTIY
.	14	TRBV5-4	ASSLATGLPNEKLF
.	15	TRBV4-1	ASSPQAVGRSYNEQF
.	14	TRBV5-1	ASSLDGTALYNEQF
.	14	TRBV5-4	ASSPGLAANTGELF
.	13	TRBV30	AWSIDLTGTDTQY
.	10	TRBV29-1	SVVKGERPQY
.	14	TRBV29-1	SVETLGDPGPYGYT
.	13	TRBV5-1	ASSLGPSTGNTIY
.	11	TRBV10-3	AISAGDNQPQH
.	11	TRBV10-3	ARWGGSNQPQH
.	12	TRBV5-1	ASSLAGGVYEQY
.	13	TRBV19	ASTTLAGEADTQY
.	12	TRBV11-2	ASSTSGTSYGYT
.	12	TRBV5-1	ASSLGNMNTEAF
.	9	TRBV20-1	SAQHYNEQF
.	14	TRBV2	AGGRELGPTNQPQH
.	12	TRBV18	ASSPEGSNSPLH
.	13	TRBV28	ASSLDRGPLTEAF
.	14	TRBV5-1	ASRQGDATYNSPLH
.	13	TRBV28	ASSPGTSGNYEQY
.	11	TRBV6-5	AGHRELAYGYT
.	13	TRBV28	ASRPSGPRANEQY
.	12	TRBV7-9	ASSLAGTNYGYT
.	14	TRBV3-1/TRBV3-2	ASSQDGVASTDTQY
few	10	TRBV5-8	ASSHDSYEQY
.	10	TRBV12-3/TRBV12-4	ASSYVEGRAF
few	12	TRBV30	AWSLAGVGETQY
.	13	TRBV6-5	ASSRQENSGNTIY